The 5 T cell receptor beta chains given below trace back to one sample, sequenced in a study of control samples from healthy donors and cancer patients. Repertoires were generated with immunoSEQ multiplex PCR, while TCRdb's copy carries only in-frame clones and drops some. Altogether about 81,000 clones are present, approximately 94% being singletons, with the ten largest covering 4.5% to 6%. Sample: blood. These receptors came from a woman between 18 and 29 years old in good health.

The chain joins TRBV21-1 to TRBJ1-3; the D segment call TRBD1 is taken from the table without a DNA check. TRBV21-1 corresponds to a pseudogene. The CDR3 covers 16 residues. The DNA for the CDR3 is TGTGCCAGCACCTTAAGAACAGGGCGGTCTGGAAACACCATATATTTT. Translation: CASTLRTGRSGNTIYF.

The CDR3 nucleotides read TGTGCCAGCAGGCCCCGGGACAGGGTAAATCAGCCCCAGCATTTT. Amino acid sequence: CASRPRDRVNQPQHF. The rearrangement uses TRBV28 and TRBJ1-5, with 9 bases aligning to TRBD1. The CDR3 spans 15 residues. CDR1 and CDR2 (germline): MDHEN, SYDVKM. J was trimmed by 4 bases and V by 6 bases; bases with no gene match: 7.

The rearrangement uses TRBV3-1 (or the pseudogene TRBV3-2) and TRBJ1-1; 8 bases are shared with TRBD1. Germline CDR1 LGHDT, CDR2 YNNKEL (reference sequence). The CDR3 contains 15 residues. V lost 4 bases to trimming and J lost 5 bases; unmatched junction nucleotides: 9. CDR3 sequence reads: CASSPRQGTMTEAFF. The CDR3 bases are TGTGCCAGCAGCCCCCGACAGGGGACTATGACTGAAGCTTTCTTT.

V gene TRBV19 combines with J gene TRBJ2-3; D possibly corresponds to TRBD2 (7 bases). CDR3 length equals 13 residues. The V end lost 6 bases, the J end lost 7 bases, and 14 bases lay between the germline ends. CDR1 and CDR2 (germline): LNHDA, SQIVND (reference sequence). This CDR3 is CASRSGGEHTQYF. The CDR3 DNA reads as TGTGCCAGTAGGTCGGGGGGCGAACATACGCAGTATTTT.

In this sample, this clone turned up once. The CDR3 DNA is TGTGCCAGCAGCGTAGGCCTAGCGGGAGCGGTAGATACGCAGTATTTT. Amino acid sequence: CASSVGLAGAVDTQYF. The chain has TRBV9 and TRBJ2-3; the match to TRBD2 covers 10 bases. Unmatched junction bases numbered 6, after V lost 0 bases and J lost 5 bases. CDR1 is SGDLS, CDR2 YYNGEE, per germline. The CDR3 has 16 amino acids.